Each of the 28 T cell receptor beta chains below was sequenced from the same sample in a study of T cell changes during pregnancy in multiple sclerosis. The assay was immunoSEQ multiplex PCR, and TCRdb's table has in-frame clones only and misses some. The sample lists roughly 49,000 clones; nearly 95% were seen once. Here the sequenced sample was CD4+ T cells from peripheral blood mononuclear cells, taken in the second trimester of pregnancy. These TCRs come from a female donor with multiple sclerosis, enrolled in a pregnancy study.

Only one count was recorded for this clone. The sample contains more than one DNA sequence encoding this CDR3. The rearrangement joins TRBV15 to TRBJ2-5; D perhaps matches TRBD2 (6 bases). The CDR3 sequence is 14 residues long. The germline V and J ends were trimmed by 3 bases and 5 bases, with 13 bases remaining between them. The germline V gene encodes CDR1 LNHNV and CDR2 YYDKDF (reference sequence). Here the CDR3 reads CATSSRGGRETQYF. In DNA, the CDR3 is TGTGCCACCAGCAGTAGGGGAGGACGGGAGACCCAGTACTTC.

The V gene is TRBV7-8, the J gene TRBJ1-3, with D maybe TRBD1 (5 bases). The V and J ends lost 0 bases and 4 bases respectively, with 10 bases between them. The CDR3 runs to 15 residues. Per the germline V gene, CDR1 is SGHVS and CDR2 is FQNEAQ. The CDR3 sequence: CASSLAGGVGNTIYF. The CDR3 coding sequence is TGTGCCAGCAGCTTAGCAGGAGGGGTGGGAAACACCATATATTTT.

CDR3 protein: CASSSLAGGPTDTQYF. The DNA for the CDR3 is TGTGCCAGCAGCTCCCTAGCGGGGGGGCCCACAGATACGCAGTATTTT. The chain links TRBV7-2 to TRBJ2-3; 12 bases match TRBD2. CDR3 size: 16 residues. The germline V gene encodes CDR1 SGHTA and CDR2 FQGNSA. J lost 2 bases, V lost 4 bases, and 4 bases had no gene match.

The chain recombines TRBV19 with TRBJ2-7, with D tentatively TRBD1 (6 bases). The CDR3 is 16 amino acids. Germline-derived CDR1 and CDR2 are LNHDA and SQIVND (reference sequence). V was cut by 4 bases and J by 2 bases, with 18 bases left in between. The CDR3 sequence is CASSTLGLQGAYEQYF. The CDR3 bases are TGTGCCAGTAGTACCCTCGGGCTACAGGGAGCCTACGAGCAGTACTTC.

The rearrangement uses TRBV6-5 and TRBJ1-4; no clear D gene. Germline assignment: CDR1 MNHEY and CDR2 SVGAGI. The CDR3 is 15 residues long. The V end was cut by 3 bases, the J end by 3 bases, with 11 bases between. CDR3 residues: CASSYFGSANEKLFF. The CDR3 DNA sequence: TGTGCCAGCAGTTATTTCGGGTCAGCTAATGAAAAACTGTTTTTT.

The CDR3 DNA reads as TGTGCCAGTTCTGAGACCAGGGTATCGAACGAGCAGTACTTC. It yields the protein CASSETRVSNEQYF. The chain has TRBV19 and TRBJ2-7; D is possibly TRBD1 (5 bases). V was clipped by 8 bases and J by 5 bases, with 19 bases between them. CDR1 LNHDA and CDR2 SQIVND come from the germline V gene (reference sequence). The CDR3 runs 14 residues.

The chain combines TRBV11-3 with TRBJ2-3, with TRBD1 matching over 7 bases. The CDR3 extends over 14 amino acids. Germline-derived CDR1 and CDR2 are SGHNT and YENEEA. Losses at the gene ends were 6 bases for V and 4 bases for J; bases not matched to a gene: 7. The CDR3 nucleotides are TGTGCCAGCAGTTCACAGGGGTGGGCAGATACGCAGTATTTT. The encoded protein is CASSSQGWADTQYF.

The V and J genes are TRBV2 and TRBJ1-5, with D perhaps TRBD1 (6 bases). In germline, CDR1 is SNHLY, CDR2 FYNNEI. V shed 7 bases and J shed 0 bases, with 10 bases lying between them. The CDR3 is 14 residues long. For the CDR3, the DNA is TGTGCCAGCACTGGACAGTTTAGCAATCAGCCCCAGCATTTT. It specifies CASTGQFSNQPQHF.

DNA of the CDR3: TGTGCCAGCAGCTTTCGGGCAGGGGGCTTAGGTGGCTACACCTTC. It specifies CASSFRAGGLGGYTF. V is TRBV5-5 and J is TRBJ1-2; 8 bases match TRBD1. V lost 2 bases to trimming and J lost 7 bases; unmatched junction nucleotides: 10. Germline V gene lookup returns CDR1 SGHKS and CDR2 YYEKEE (reference sequence). CDR3 length: 15 amino acids.

This CDR3 reads CASSPLQGAQHF. The CDR3 coding sequence is TGTGCCAGTAGCCCCCTCCAGGGGGCCCAGCATTTT. V gene TRBV19 combines with J gene TRBJ1-5; 7 bases are a match to TRBD1. J gave up 11 bases and V 6 bases, and 7 bases lay outside the gene matches. Germline V CDR1 and CDR2: LNHDA, SQIVND (reference sequence). The CDR3 has 12 amino acids.

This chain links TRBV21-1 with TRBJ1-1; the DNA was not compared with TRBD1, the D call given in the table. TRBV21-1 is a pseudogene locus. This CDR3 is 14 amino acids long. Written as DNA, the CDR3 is TGTGCCAGCAGCGAAACAGGGACGAACACTGAAGCTTTCTTT. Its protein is CASSETGTNTEAFF.

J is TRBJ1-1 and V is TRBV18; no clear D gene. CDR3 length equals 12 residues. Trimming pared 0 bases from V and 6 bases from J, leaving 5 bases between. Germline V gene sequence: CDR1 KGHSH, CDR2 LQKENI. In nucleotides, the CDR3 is TGTGCCAGCTCACCACCGGGCGCTGAAGCTTTCTTT. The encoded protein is CASSPPGAEAFF.

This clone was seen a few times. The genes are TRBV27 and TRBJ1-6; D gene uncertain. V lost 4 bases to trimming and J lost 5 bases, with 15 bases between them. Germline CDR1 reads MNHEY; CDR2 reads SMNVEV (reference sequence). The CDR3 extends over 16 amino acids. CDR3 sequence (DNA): TGTGCCAGCAGTTGGGTTCAGACGGAGAATAATTCACCCCTCCACTTT. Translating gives CASSWVQTENNSPLHF.

The CDR3 sequence: CASNGQRNTEAFF. CDR3 coding DNA: TGTGCCAGCAATGGACAGCGGAACACTGAAGCTTTCTTT. V is TRBV2 and J is TRBJ1-1; D might be TRBD1 (6 bases). V lost 7 bases, J lost 1 base, and 10 bases lay in between. The CDR3 covers 13 residues. CDR1 is SNHLY and CDR2 is FYNNEI in the germline V gene.

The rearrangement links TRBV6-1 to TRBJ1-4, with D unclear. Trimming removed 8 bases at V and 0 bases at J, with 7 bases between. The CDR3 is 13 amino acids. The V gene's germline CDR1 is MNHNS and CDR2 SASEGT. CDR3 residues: CASARATNEKLFF. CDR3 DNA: TGTGCCAGCGCCCGGGCAACTAATGAAAAACTGTTTTTT.

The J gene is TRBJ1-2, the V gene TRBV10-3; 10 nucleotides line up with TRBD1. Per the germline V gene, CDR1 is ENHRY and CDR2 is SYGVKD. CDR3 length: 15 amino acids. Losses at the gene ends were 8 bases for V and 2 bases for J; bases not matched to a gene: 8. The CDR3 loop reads CAIGMGQGTNYGYTF. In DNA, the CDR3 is TGTGCCATCGGAATGGGACAGGGGACAAACTATGGCTACACCTTC.

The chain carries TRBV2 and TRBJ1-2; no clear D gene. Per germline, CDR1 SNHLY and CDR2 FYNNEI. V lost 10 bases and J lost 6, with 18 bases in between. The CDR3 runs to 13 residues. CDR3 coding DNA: TGTGCCATCCAACCCGAAAAGCCGGATGGCTACACCTTC. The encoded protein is CAIQPEKPDGYTF.

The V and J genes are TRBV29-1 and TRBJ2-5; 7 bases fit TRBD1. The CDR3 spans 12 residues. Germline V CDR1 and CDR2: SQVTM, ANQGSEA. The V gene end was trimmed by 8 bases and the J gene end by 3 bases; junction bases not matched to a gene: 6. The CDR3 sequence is CSLKTGEETQYF. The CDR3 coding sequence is TGCAGCCTTAAAACAGGGGAAGAGACCCAGTACTTC.

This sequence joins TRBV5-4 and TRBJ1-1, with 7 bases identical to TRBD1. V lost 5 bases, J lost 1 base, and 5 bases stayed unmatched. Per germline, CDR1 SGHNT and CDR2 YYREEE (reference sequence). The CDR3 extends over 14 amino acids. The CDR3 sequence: CASRKGTENTEAFF. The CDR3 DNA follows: TGTGCCAGCAGAAAAGGGACAGAGAACACTGAAGCTTTCTTT.

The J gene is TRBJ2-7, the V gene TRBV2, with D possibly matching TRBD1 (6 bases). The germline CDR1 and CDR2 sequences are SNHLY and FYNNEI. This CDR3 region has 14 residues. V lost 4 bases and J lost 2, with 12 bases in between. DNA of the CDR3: TGTGCCAGCAGTGTCTCAGGGGCGACCTACGAGCAGTACTTC. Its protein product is CASSVSGATYEQYF. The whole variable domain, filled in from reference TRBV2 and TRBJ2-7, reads EPEVTQTPSHQVTQMGQEVILRCVPISNHLYFYWYRQILGQKVEFLVSFYNNEISEKSEIFDDQFSVERPDGSNFTLKIRSTKLEDSAMYFCASSVSGATYEQYFGPGTRLTVT.

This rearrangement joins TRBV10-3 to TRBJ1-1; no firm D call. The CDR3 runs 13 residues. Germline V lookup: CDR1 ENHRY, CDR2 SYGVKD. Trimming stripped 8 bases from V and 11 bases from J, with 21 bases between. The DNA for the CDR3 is TGTGCCATCGCCCCCGCGGAGCCGGTTGGGGCTTTCTTT. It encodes CAIAPAEPVGAFF.

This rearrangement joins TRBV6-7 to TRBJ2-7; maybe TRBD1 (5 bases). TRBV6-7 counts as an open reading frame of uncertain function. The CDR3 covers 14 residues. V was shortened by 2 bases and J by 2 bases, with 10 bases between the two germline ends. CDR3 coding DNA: TGTGCCAGCAGTTACAGGGGCACAACCTACGAGCAGTACTTC. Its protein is CASSYRGTTYEQYF.

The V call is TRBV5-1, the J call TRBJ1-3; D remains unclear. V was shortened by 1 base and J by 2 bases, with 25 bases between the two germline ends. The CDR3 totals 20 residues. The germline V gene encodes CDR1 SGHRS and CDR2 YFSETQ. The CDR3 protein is CASSLLGSLAREEAGNTIYF. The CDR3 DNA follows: TGCGCCAGCAGCTTGTTGGGCTCGTTAGCGAGGGAAGAGGCTGGAAACACCATATATTTT. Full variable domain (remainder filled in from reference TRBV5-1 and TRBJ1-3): KAGVTQTPRYLIKTRGQQVTLSCSPISGHRSVSWYQQTPGQGLQFLFEYFSETQRNKGNFPGRFSGRQFSNSRSEMNVSTLELGDSALYLCASSLLGSLAREEAGNTIYFGEGSWLTVV.

For the CDR3, the DNA is TGTGCCAGCAGCACAGGGGTGGGTGGCTACACCTTC. It yields the protein CASSTGVGGYTF. The rearrangement joins TRBV5-6 to TRBJ1-2, with 7 bases aligning to TRBD1. Per the germline V gene, CDR1 is SGHDT and CDR2 is YYEEEE. The CDR3 length is 12 residues. V gave up 4 bases and J gave up 7 bases; unmatched junction bases: 4.

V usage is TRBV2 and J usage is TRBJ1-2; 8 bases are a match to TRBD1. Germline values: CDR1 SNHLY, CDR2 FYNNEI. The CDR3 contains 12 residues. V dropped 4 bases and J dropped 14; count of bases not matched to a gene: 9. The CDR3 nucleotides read TGTGCCAGCAGTGCACAGGGGGTGAGGGGGACCTTC. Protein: CASSAQGVRGTF.

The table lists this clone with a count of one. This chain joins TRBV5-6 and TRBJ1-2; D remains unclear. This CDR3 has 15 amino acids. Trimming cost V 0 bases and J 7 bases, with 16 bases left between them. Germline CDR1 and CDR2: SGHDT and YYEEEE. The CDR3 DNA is TGTGCCAGCAGCTTGGCCGGCAGGCTGGGAGGTGGCTACACCTTC. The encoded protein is CASSLAGRLGGGYTF. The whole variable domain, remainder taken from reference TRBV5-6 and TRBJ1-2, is DAGVTQSPTHLIKTRGQQVTLRCSPKSGHDTVSWYQQALGQGPQFIFQYYEEEERQRGNFPDRFSGHQFPNYSSELNVNALLLGDSALYLCASSLAGRLGGGYTFGSGTRLTVV.

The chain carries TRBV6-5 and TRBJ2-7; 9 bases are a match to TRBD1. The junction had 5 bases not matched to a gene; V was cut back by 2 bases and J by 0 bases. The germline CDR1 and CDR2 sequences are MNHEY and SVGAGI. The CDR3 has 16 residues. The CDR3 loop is CASSYRPTGGSYEQYF. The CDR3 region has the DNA TGTGCCAGCAGTTACCGCCCGACAGGGGGCTCCTACGAGCAGTACTTC.

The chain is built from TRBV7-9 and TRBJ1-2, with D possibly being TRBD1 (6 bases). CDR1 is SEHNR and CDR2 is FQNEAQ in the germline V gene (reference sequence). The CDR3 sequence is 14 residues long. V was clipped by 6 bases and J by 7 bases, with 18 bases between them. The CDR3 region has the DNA TGTGCCAGCAGACTGGCATGGGGGCGAGGTGGCTACACCTTC. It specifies CASRLAWGRGGYTF.